This T cell receptor beta chain was found in a study of CD8 T cells in Susac syndrome. Deletions cut 5 bases from V and 2 bases from J, with 12 bases between. The germline CDR1 and CDR2 sequences are KGHDR and SFDVKD. CDR3 length: 14 residues. TEMRA cells were FACS-enriched, and CD8+ and CD4+ T cells were isolated negatively. RNA was extracted with the RNeasy kit, and a quantity of roughly 0.45 to 1 ug was reverse transcribed using random hexamers. Amplification of TCR beta CDR3 spanned 54 Vbeta and 13 Jbeta via immunoSEQ multiplex PCR. TCRdb reprocessed the immunoSEQ multiplex PCR reads via MiXCR and lists one record per CDR3 protein. This table has roughly 200,000 distinct CDR3 sequences, around 95% appearing once.

Sequencing input: CD4+ T cells from PBMCs. The receptor's source is a human donor with multiple sclerosis. The rearrangement joins TRBV24-1 to TRBJ2-7; D is unclear. The CDR3 DNA sequence: TGTGCCACCAGTGGGTCACGCGGCCCCTACGAGCAGTACGTC. Its translation is CATSGSRGPYEQYV.